This TCR beta chain appears in the sequencing data of a study of CD4 T cells in relation to SARS-CoV-2 and coronaviruses. This clone was seen a handful of times. The antigen is not known. Relative to the germline gene, one junction end is altered; a read error may explain this. The assay was immunoSEQ multiplex PCR, and TCRdb's table has in-frame clones only and misses some. This table holds about 30,000 clones, 65% to 80% found once. Germline-derived CDR1 and CDR2 are MNHNY and SVGAGI (reference sequence). The CDR3 has 14 residues. Sample: memory CD4+ T cells from PBMCs, cultured in vitro. This receptor was identified in an adult with COVID-19. V usage is TRBV6-6 and J usage is TRBJ2-1; 10 bases line up with TRBD2. This CDR3 reads CASSYSVGTSVPVF. CDR3 nucleotide sequence: TGTGCCAGCAGTTACTCGGTTGGGACTAGCGTTCCGGTCTTC.